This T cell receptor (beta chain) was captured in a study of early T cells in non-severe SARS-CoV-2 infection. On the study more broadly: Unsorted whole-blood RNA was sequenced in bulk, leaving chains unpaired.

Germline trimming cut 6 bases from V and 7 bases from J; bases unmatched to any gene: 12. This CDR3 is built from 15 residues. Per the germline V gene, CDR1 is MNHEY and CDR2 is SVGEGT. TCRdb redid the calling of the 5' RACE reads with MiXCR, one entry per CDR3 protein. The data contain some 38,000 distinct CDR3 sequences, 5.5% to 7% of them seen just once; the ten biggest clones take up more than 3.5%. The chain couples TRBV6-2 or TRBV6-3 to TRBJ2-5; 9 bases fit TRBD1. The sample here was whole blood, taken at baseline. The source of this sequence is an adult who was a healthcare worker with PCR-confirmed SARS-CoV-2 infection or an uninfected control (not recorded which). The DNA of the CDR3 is TGTGCCAGCAGGAACCGGGACAGGGCCCTTGGGACCCAGTACTTC. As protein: CASRNRDRALGTQYF.